The rows below give T cell receptor beta chains drawn from one sample of a study of cytotoxic CD8 clonotypes in ibrutinib-treated CLL. Clones were sequenced by immunoSEQ multiplex PCR, and TCRdb holds only the in-frame ones, with some missing. This sample has 300,000 or so clones, with over 60% found just once. The sample consisted of PBMCs, taken after 36 months of ibrutinib treatment. The receptors derive from a human donor with chronic lymphocytic leukemia. Both conserved end residues are part of each CDR3. D genes are given only for firm matches. Rows give clone size only sometimes, using once, few, many, or a class for an expanded clone.

J gene | D gene | V gene | clone size | CDR3 protein | CDR3 DNA
TRBJ2-1 | TRBD2 | TRBV4-1 | NA | CASSQPWLAGLGRGYNEQFF | TGCGCCAGCAGCCAACCCTGGCTAGCGGGACTCGGGCGGGGTTACAATGAGCAGTTCTTC
TRBJ2-7 | NA | TRBV11-1 | once | CASSSRLWRVDYEQYF | TGTGCCAGCAGCAGCCGGCTTTGGAGGGTGGATTACGAGCAGTACTTC
TRBJ2-5 | NA | TRBV7-9 | NA | CASSHPTGLQETQYF | TGTGCCAGCAGCCACCCGACGGGGCTCCAAGAGACCCAGTACTTC
TRBJ2-5 | TRBD2 | TRBV7-2 | NA | CASSQLAGRRQETQYF | TGTGCCAGCAGTCAACTAGCGGGGAGGAGGCAAGAGACCCAGTACTTC
TRBJ2-3 | TRBD1 | TRBV5-4 | NA | CASSSQGPDTQYF | TGTGCCAGCAGCTCACAGGGGCCCGATACGCAGTATTTT
TRBJ2-7 | TRBD1 | TRBV4-3 | NA | CASSQDRGHEQYF | TGCGCCAGCAGCCAGGACAGGGGCCACGAGCAGTACTTC
TRBJ2-3 | NA | TRBV10-3 | NA | CAISEKGNKTDTQYF | TGTGCCATCAGTGAAAAGGGGAACAAAACAGATACGCAGTATTTT
TRBJ2-5 | TRBD2 | TRBV7-9 | NA | CASSLVRGEETQYF | TGTGCCAGCAGCTTAGTTCGGGGGGAAGAGACCCAGTACTTC
TRBJ2-5 | NA | TRBV28 | few | CASSLQGGAGETQYF | TGTGCCAGCAGTCTACAAGGGGGGGCTGGGGAGACCCAGTACTTC
TRBJ1-2 | TRBD1 | TRBV13 | NA | CASRLQGGYGYTF | TGTGCCAGCAGATTACAGGGGGGCTATGGCTACACCTTC
TRBJ2-7 | TRBD2 | TRBV5-4 | few | CASSQSGSRYEQYF | TGTGCCAGCAGCCAGAGCGGGAGTAGGTACGAGCAGTACTTC
TRBJ2-7 | NA | TRBV5-6 | few | CASSLDRAEQYF | TGTGCCAGCAGCTTGGACAGGGCCGAGCAGTACTTC